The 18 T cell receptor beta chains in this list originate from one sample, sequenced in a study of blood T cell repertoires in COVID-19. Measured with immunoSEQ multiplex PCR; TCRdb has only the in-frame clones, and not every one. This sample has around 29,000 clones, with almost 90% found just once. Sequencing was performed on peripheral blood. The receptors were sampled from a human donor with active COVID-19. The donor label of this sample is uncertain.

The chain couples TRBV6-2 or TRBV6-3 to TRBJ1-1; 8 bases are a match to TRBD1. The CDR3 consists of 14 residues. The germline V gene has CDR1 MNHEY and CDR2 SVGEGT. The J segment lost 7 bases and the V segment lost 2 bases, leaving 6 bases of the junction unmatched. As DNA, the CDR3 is TGTGCCAGCAGTTACAAGACAGGGGCTGGTGAAGCTTTCTTT. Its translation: CASSYKTGAGEAFF.

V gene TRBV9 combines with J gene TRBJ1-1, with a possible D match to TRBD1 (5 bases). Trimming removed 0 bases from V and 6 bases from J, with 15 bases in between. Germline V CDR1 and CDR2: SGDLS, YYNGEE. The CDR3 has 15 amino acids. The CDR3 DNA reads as TGTGCCAGCAGCGTAGTCCCCACAGGAAGCGCTGAAGCTTTCTTT. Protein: CASSVVPTGSAEAFF.

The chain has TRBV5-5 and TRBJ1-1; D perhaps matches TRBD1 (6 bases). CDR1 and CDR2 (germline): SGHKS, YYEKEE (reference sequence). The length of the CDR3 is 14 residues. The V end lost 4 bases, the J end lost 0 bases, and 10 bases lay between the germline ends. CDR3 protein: CASSKDSLNTEAFF. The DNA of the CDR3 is TGTGCCAGCAGCAAGGACAGCTTGAACACTGAAGCTTTCTTT.

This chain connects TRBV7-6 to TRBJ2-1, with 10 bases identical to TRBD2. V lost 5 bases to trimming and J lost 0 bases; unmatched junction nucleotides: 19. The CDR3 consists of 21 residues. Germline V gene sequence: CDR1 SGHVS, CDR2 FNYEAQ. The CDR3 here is CASSPRGGSLAGASSYNEQFF. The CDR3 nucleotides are TGTGCCAGCAGCCCCCGCGGGGGGAGCCTAGCGGGGGCGAGCTCCTACAATGAGCAGTTCTTC.

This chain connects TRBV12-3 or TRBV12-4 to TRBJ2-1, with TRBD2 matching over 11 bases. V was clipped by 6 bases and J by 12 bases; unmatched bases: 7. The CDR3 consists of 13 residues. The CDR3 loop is CASSKRLAGGQFF. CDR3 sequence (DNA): TGTGCCAGCAGCAAAAGGCTAGCGGGGGGGCAGTTCTTC.

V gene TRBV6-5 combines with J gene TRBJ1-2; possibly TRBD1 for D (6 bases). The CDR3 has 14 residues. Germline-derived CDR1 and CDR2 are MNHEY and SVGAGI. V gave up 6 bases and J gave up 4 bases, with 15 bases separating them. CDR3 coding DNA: TGTGCCAGCAGCATCAAGACAGGACCCTATGGCTACACCTTC. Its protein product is CASSIKTGPYGYTF.

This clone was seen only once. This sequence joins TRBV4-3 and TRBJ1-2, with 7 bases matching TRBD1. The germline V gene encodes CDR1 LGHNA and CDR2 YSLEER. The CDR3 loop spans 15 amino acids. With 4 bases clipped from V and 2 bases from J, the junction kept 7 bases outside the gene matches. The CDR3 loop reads CASSLLGGSNYGYTF. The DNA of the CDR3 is TGCGCCAGCAGCCTGTTAGGGGGCTCAAACTATGGCTACACCTTC.

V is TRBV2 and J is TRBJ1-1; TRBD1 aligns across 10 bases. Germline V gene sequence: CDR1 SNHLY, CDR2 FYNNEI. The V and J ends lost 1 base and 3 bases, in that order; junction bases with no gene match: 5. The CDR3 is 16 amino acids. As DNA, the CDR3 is TGTGCCAGCAGTGAAGGGACAGGGGGATGGGACACTGAAGCTTTCTTT. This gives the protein CASSEGTGGWDTEAFF.

The CDR3 coding sequence is TGTGCCAGCAGCGTTACAGCCAGTCGGTTGGAGACCCAGTACTTC. Protein sequence: CASSVTASRLETQYF. The genes are TRBV11-3 and TRBJ2-5; no firm D call. The CDR3 runs 15 residues. With 5 bases removed from V and 5 bases from J, the gap between germline ends came to 18 bases. The germline V gene has CDR1 SGHNT and CDR2 YENEEA.

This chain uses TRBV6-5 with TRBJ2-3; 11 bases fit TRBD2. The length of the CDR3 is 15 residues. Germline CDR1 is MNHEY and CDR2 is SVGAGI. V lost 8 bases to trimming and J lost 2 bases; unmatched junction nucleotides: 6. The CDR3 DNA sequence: TGTGCCAGCCTACTAGCGGGGGATTACACAGATACGCAGTATTTT. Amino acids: CASLLAGDYTDTQYF.

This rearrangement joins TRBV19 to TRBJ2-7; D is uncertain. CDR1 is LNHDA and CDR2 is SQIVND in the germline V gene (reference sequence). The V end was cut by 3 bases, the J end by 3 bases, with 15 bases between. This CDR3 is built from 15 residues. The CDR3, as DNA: TGTGCCAGTAGTATTACGGCAGGTCAATTCTACGAGCAGTACTTC. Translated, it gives CASSITAGQFYEQYF.

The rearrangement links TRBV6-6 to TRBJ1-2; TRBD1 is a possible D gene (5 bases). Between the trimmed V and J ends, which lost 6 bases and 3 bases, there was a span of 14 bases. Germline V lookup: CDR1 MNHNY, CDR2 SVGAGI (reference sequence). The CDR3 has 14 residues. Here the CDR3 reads CASRVREGHYGYTF. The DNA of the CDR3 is TGTGCCAGCAGGGTTCGGGAGGGACACTATGGCTACACCTTC.

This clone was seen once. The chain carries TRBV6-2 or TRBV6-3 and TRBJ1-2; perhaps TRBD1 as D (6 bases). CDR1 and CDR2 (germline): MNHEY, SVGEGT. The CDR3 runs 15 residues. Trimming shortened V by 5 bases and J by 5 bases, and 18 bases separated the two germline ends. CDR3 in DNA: TGTGCCAGCAGTGACCGGTCGGACAGACAATATGGCTACACCTTC. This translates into CASSDRSDRQYGYTF.

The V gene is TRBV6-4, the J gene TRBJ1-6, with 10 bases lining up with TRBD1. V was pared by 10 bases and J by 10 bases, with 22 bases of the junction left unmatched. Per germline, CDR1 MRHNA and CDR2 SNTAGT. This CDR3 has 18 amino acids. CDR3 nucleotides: TGTGCCAAACTATACAGGGGGACAGGGGCTGCTATCGGGTCACCCCTCCACTTT. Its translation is CAKLYRGTGAAIGSPLHF.

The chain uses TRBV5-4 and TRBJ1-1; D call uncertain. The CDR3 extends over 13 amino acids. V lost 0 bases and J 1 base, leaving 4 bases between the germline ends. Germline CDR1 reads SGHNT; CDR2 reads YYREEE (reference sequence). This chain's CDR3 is CASSLAGNTEAFF. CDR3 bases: TGTGCCAGCAGCTTGGCGGGGAACACTGAAGCTTTCTTT.

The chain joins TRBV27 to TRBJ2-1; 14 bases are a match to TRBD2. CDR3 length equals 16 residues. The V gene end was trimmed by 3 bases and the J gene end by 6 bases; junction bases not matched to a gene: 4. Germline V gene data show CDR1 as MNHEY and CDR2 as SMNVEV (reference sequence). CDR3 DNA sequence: TGTGCCAGCAGTTTCACCGGGACTAGCGGGGGCAATGAGCAGTTCTTC. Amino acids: CASSFTGTSGGNEQFF.

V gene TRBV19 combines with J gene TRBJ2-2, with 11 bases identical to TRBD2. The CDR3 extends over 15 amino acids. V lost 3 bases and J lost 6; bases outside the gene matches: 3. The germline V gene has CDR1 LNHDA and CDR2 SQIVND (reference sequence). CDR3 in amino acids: CASSIVAGGPGELFF. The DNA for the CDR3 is TGTGCCAGTAGTATTGTAGCGGGGGGGCCCGGGGAGCTGTTTTTT.

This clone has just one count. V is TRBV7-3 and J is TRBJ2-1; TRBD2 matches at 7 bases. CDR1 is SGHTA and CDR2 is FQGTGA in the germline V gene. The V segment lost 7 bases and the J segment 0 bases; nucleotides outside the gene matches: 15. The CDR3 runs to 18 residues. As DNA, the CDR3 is TGTGCCAGCAACCTACGAAGCCTCGGGGGGATCTCCTACAATGAGCAGTTCTTC. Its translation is CASNLRSLGGISYNEQFF.